The entry below describes one TCR beta chain. CDR1 and CDR2 from the germline V gene are LNHDA and SQIVND (reference sequence). This CDR3 has 18 amino acids. V was clipped by 2 bases and J by 2 bases; unmatched bases: 10. This sample was taken from a study of control samples from healthy donors and cancer patients. Only in-frame clones appear in the TCRdb table, and some are missing; sequencing was by immunoSEQ multiplex PCR. The sample lists roughly 120,000 clones; more than 85% were seen once. The clonotype originates from a woman aged 45-65 years in good health. The source material was blood. The rearrangement uses TRBV19 and TRBJ2-1; 9 nucleotides match TRBD2. CDR3 residues: CASSIRLAGAHPYNEQFF. CDR3 nucleotides: TGTGCCAGTAGTATACGATTAGCGGGGGCCCACCCCTACAATGAGCAGTTCTTC.